The TCR beta chain described here comes from a study of cytomegalovirus exposure and HLA in healthy donors. Study results and caveats: Presence/absence results assume similar sequencing depth per donor, which may not hold. The productive fraction for most TCR beta V segments was about 90% or about 30% in an earlier analysis.

Although they were nominally healthy when sampled, donors likely had unrecorded immune exposures. To note about this clone: Its antigen is currently unknown.

Germline V gene lookup returns CDR1 LNHDA and CDR2 SQIVND (reference sequence). Trimming took 3 bases from V and 4 from J; bases not matched to a gene: 8. This CDR3 contains 16 residues. Both 60 Vbeta primers and 13 Jbeta primers went into the PCR. Only in-frame clones appear in the TCRdb table, and some are missing; sequencing was by immunoSEQ multiplex PCR. Of 130,000 or so clones in the sample, around 9% were seen once. Input material: PBMCs. The receptor comes from a man aged 35-49 years in good health and CMV-seronegative. V gene TRBV19 combines with J gene TRBJ2-2; TRBD1 matches at 7 bases. For the CDR3, the DNA is TGTGCCAGTAGTATCCGTATTCCAGGGGGCACCGGGGAGCTGTTTTTT. It codes for CASSIRIPGGTGELFF.